The 25 T cell receptor beta chains given below trace back to one sample, sequenced in a study of human T cells and chemical hapten exposure. The time point was: patch test 2, 6 weeks after DPC sensitization. The treatment: therapeutic diphenylcyclopropenone sensitization with weekly scalp DPC. TCRdb reprocessed the RACE reads via MiXCR and lists one record per CDR3 protein. The sample includes 350,000 to 400,000 distinct CDR3 sequences, more than 5% of them seen just once. The starting material was whole blood, obtained in connection with sensitization to the hapten diphenylcyclopropenone (DPC). All receptors come from a woman younger than 30 with alopecia areata. Some clones in this sample may be carry-over from other donors' samples.

V and J are TRBV2 and TRBJ1-1, with TRBD1 matching 7 bases. The CDR3 contains 15 residues. The ends lost 6 bases at V and 0 bases at J; junction bases unmatched: 7. Germline CDR1 and CDR2: SNHLY and FYNNEI. Written as DNA, the CDR3 is TGTGCCAGCAGGACAGGGCGAGGACTGAACACTGAAGCTTTCTTT. This sequence encodes CASRTGRGLNTEAFF.

This chain links TRBV20-1 with TRBJ2-3; D gene ambiguous. Germline V gene sequence: CDR1 DFQATT, CDR2 SNEGSKA (reference sequence). The CDR3 consists of 12 residues. The V end was cut by 6 bases, the J end by 9 bases, with 16 bases between. Here the CDR3 reads CSAGPRPATQYF. CDR3 nucleotides: TGCAGTGCCGGTCCGAGACCTGCGACGCAGTATTTT.

In its sample, this clonotype was seen many times. This rearrangement joins TRBV3-1 to TRBJ1-1; the D is unclear. Germline CDR1 and CDR2: LGHDT and YNNKEL (reference sequence). The CDR3 length is 12 residues. Trimming removed 1 base from V and 7 bases from J, with 7 bases in between. As DNA, the CDR3 is TGTGCCAGCAGCCAAGTTGCCGGTGAAGCTTTCTTT. Residues: CASSQVAGEAFF.

The chain uses TRBV6-2 or TRBV6-3 and TRBJ1-1; D uncertain. Trimming pared 2 bases from V and 3 bases from J, leaving 10 bases between. In germline, CDR1 is MNHEY, CDR2 SVGEGT. The CDR3 contains 14 residues. The CDR3, as DNA: TGTGCCAGCAGTTACCAACAGTCGGACACTGAAGCTTTCTTT. It encodes CASSYQQSDTEAFF.

This chain links TRBV18 with TRBJ1-1; D gene uncertain. The germline gives CDR1 KGHSH, CDR2 LQKENI. CDR3 length: 12 residues. Trimming pared 6 bases from V and 5 bases from J, leaving 10 bases between. CDR3 sequence reads: CASSPERTEAFF. DNA of the CDR3: TGTGCCAGCTCCCCTGAGAGAACTGAAGCTTTCTTT.

The table lists this clonotype with many counts. V is TRBV6-5 and J is TRBJ2-1; 15 positions agree with TRBD2. The V and J ends lost 4 bases and 9 bases, in that order; junction bases with no gene match: 10. The CDR3 covers 17 residues. Germline values: CDR1 MNHEY, CDR2 SVGAGI. The CDR3 sequence: CASSSPGLAGGLGEQFF. DNA of the CDR3: TGTGCCAGCAGTTCACCCGGACTAGCGGGGGGGCTGGGTGAGCAGTTCTTC.

This clonotype was observed a few times. The CDR3 DNA follows: TGTGCCATCAATTCCGGGACAGGGGGCGCGAAGGTTGCCGGGGAGCTGTTTTTT. Protein: CAINSGTGGAKVAGELFF. V is TRBV10-3 and J is TRBJ2-2, with 12 bases that match TRBD1. V shed 7 bases and J 6 bases; nucleotides not matched to a gene: 15. Germline CDR1 ENHRY, CDR2 SYGVKD. CDR3 size: 18 residues.

With regard to this clonotype: Germline and junction disagree at one end, which may indicate a read error. The chain joins TRBV7-2 to TRBJ2-2; 8 nucleotides align to TRBD2. Germline CDR1 SGHTA, CDR2 FQGNSA. This CDR3 region has 15 residues. DNA of the CDR3: TGTGCCAACAGCACAGGACTAGCAAGGCCCGGGGAGCTGTTTTTT. This translates into CANSTGLARPGELFF. The whole variable domain, remainder taken from reference TRBV7-2 and TRBJ2-2, is GAGVSQSPSNKVTEKGKDVELRCDPISGHTALYWYRQSLGQGLEFLIYFQGNSAPDKSGLPSDRFSAERTGGSVSTLTIQRTQQEDSAVYLCANSTGLARPGELFFGEGSRLTVL.

This clonotype was counted at least ten times. V is TRBV6-2 or TRBV6-3 and J is TRBJ2-3; D unclear. The CDR3 has 13 amino acids. V dropped 8 bases and J dropped 4 bases, with 13 bases sitting between them. In germline, CDR1 is MNHEY, CDR2 SVGEGT. CDR3 loop: CASAWGTPDTQYF. In nucleotides, the CDR3 is TGTGCCAGCGCTTGGGGAACTCCAGATACGCAGTATTTT.

The V gene is TRBV6-5, the J gene TRBJ1-2, with 10 positions matching TRBD1. V shed 0 bases and J 5 bases; nucleotides not matched to a gene: 3. The germline V gene encodes CDR1 MNHEY and CDR2 SVGAGI. CDR3 length: 15 amino acids. In DNA form, the CDR3 reads TGTGCCAGCAGTTACTCCCCGGGACAGGGGTATGGCTACACCTTC. This translates into CASSYSPGQGYGYTF.

The chain links TRBV5-1 to TRBJ2-4; D is perhaps TRBD1 (6 bases). Trimming cost V 4 bases and J 6 bases, with 23 bases left between them. The CDR3 runs to 17 residues. Germline CDR1 SGHRS, CDR2 YFSETQ. CDR3 DNA: TGCGCCAGCAGCCCCCTGGGACAACCCGACGCACGAAACATTCAGTACTTC. Translating it yields CASSPLGQPDARNIQYF.

The rearrangement joins TRBV7-8 to TRBJ2-5; TRBD1 aligns across 7 bases. CDR1 and CDR2 from the germline V gene are SGHVS and FQNEAQ. The CDR3 has 19 residues. Trimming removed 4 bases from V and 2 bases from J; junction bases left unmatched: 19. DNA of the CDR3: TGTGCCAGCAGCTCCCATCGAATCCCGGGACAGCGCGGTCAAGAGACCCAGTACTTC. Translating it yields CASSSHRIPGQRGQETQYF.

This clonotype was seen at least ten times. This chain uses TRBV27 with TRBJ1-5; D gene uncertain. Germline CDR1 reads MNHEY; CDR2 reads SMNVEV (reference sequence). Trimming stripped 6 bases from V and 5 bases from J, with 20 bases between. The CDR3 covers 16 residues. CDR3 sequence: CASSLIWGPRHQPQHF. The DNA for the CDR3 is TGTGCCAGCAGCCTTATCTGGGGTCCCCGGCATCAGCCCCAGCATTTT.

V usage is TRBV5-1 and J usage is TRBJ2-1; D remains ambiguous. V lost 1 base and J lost 0, with 5 bases in between. Germline-derived CDR1 and CDR2 are SGHRS and YFSETQ. The CDR3 length is 14 residues. CDR3 DNA: TGCGCCAGCAGCTTGTCGGTCTCCTACAATGAGCAGTTCTTC. Residues: CASSLSVSYNEQFF.

This chain joins TRBV6-5 and TRBJ1-5, with 7 bases lining up with TRBD1. CDR1 and CDR2 (germline): MNHEY, SVGAGI. V lost 5 bases and J lost 4; bases outside the gene matches: 11. CDR3 length: 16 amino acids. CDR3 in DNA: TGTGCCAGCAGTCCCCGGTCAAACAGGGGAAATCAGCCCCAGCATTTT. Its protein is CASSPRSNRGNQPQHF.

This chain joins TRBV4-3 and TRBJ2-3; D is possibly TRBD1 (5 bases). Germline-derived CDR1 and CDR2 are LGHNA and YSLEER. There are 14 residues in the CDR3. The V end was cut by 6 bases, the J end by 2 bases, with 12 bases between. The CDR3, as DNA: TGCGCCAGCAGGGGGCCCCTATTCACAGATACGCAGTATTTT. It yields the protein CASRGPLFTDTQYF.

At least ten counts were recorded for this clonotype. V is TRBV6-5 and J is TRBJ1-1; possibly TRBD1 for D (5 bases). Germline values: CDR1 MNHEY, CDR2 SVGAGI. Trimming cost V 0 bases and J 0 bases, with 8 bases left between them. The CDR3 is 15 residues long. The CDR3 nucleotides read TGTGCCAGCAGTTACTCGGCAGGGATGAACACTGAAGCTTTCTTT. Its translation: CASSYSAGMNTEAFF.

This clonotype was seen repeatedly, ten times or more. The chain links TRBV29-1 to TRBJ1-1; D remains ambiguous. With 0 bases removed from V and 2 bases from J, the gap between germline ends came to 7 bases. Per germline, CDR1 SQVTM and CDR2 ANQGSEA. This CDR3 spans 13 amino acids. The CDR3 here is CSVEEVPNTEAFF. Written as DNA, the CDR3 is TGCAGCGTTGAAGAGGTCCCTAACACTGAAGCTTTCTTT.

V is TRBV4-1 and J is TRBJ1-1; D is undetermined. The CDR3 runs to 12 residues. Germline V CDR1 and CDR2: MGHRA, YSYEKL. Trimming cost V 1 base and J 6 bases, with 6 bases left between them. The CDR3 here is CASSQVKSEAFF. CDR3 in DNA: TGCGCCAGCAGCCAAGTTAAGTCTGAAGCTTTCTTT.

This clonotype occurred a few times. The rearrangement joins TRBV6-6 to TRBJ2-7, with 8 positions matching TRBD1. With 5 bases clipped from V and 3 bases from J, the junction kept 9 bases outside the gene matches. CDR1 MNHNY and CDR2 SVGAGI come from the germline V gene (reference sequence). The CDR3 totals 15 residues. CDR3 bases: TGTGCCAGCAGTCCCGGGACAGGACATAACTACGAGCAGTACTTC. Amino acid sequence: CASSPGTGHNYEQYF.

The chain uses TRBV7-2 and TRBJ2-3, with no clear D. Deletions cut 2 bases from V and 0 bases from J, with 12 bases between. The CDR3 sequence is 16 residues long. The germline V gene encodes CDR1 SGHTA and CDR2 FQGNSA. The CDR3 sequence is CASSLNLLTSTDTQYF. The DNA for the CDR3 is TGTGCCAGCAGCTTAAACCTCTTGACTAGCACAGATACGCAGTATTTT.

The chain couples TRBV28 to TRBJ1-3; D is unresolved. Germline V gene sequence: CDR1 MDHEN, CDR2 SYDVKM. V gave up 10 bases and J gave up 0 bases, with 7 bases separating them. The CDR3 runs to 12 residues. This CDR3 is CATALSGNTIYF. The DNA of the CDR3 is TGTGCCACGGCCCTCTCTGGAAACACCATATATTTT.

This clonotype appeared a few times. The V call is TRBV7-8, the J call TRBJ2-1, with unresolved D. CDR3 length: 14 residues. Germline-derived CDR1 and CDR2 are SGHVS and FQNEAQ. Trimming cost V 3 bases and J 12 bases, with 18 bases left between them. CDR3 bases: TGTGCCAGCAGCTTCTCCTCCGAAGGAGTGGCGCAGTTCTTC. It codes for CASSFSSEGVAQFF.

The table lists this clonotype with many counts. V usage is TRBV7-2 and J usage is TRBJ2-5; D unclear. The CDR3 is 12 amino acids. Trimming shortened V by 6 bases and J by 9 bases, and 14 bases separated the two germline ends. Looked up from germline, CDR1 is SGHTA and CDR2 is FQGNSA. CDR3 residues: CASSPATMAQYF. In DNA, the CDR3 is TGTGCCAGCAGTCCAGCTACGATGGCCCAGTACTTC.

This clonotype showed up just a few times. The genes are TRBV28 and TRBJ2-1; 11 bases line up with TRBD2. Unmatched junction bases numbered 15, after V lost 9 bases and J lost 5 bases. Germline loops: CDR1 MDHEN, CDR2 SYDVKM. The CDR3 sequence is 17 residues long. The CDR3 loop is CASNSGGAAGGDNEQFF. As DNA, the CDR3 is TGTGCCAGTAATAGCGGGGGGGCCGCGGGAGGCGACAATGAGCAGTTCTTC.